This TCR beta chain was sequenced for a study of T cell responses to AZD1222 COVID-19 vaccine. Findings and caveats of the study: Donors were chiefly white British, with a greater number of females, and clonal diversity was perhaps underestimated.

Comment on this clone: The target antigen is unknown.

Assay used: immunoSEQ multiplex PCR; TCRdb lists only in-frame clones, some missing. The table includes about 100,000 clones, around 90% detected once. This CDR3 comprises 13 residues. The germline CDR1 and CDR2 sequences are SGHRS and YFSETQ. V trimming: 2 bases; J trimming: 5 bases; junction bases outside the gene matches: 2. Sequencing was performed on peripheral blood, taken on day 0 of AZD1222 vaccination. This clonotype was obtained from an adult in good health. The chain combines TRBV5-1 with TRBJ2-7, with TRBD2 matching 9 bases. CDR3 in DNA: TGCGCCAGCAGCTTAAGCGGGAGGCACGAGCAGTACTTC. This gives the protein CASSLSGRHEQYF.